The present entry profiles one TCR beta chain with its context. Its antigen is undetermined. The sample comes from a study of human T cells and chemical hapten exposure. The study, taken as a whole, reports: Donors, who had alopecia, may show an immune response that differs from healthy people's.

Specified time point: patch test 1, 2 weeks after DPC sensitization. Sample treatment: therapeutic diphenylcyclopropenone sensitization with weekly scalp DPC. The authors' total RNA extraction used unfractionated whole blood. CDR3 length: 14 amino acids. The ends were cut back, 5 bases at V and 3 bases at J, with 13 bases in the middle. Looked up from germline, CDR1 is DFQATT and CDR2 is SNEGSKA (reference sequence). MiXCR, applied by TCRdb to the RACE reads, yields one record per CDR3 protein. The data contain just over 80,000 distinct CDR3 sequences, about 10% of them singletons. This clonotype originated in a woman between 50 and 59 years old with alopecia areata. Some clones in this sample may be carry-over from other donors' samples. The source material was whole blood, sampled in connection with sensitization to the hapten diphenylcyclopropenone (DPC). The rearrangement uses TRBV20-1 and TRBJ1-4, with D hard to call. As DNA, the CDR3 is TGCAGTGCTCGGGTGTTTACAGCTAATGAAAAACTGTTTTTT. Protein product: CSARVFTANEKLFF.